This note documents a single TCR beta chain sequence. Antigen specificity is unknown. The sample belongs to a study of cytomegalovirus exposure and HLA in healthy donors. Germline CDR1 MNHEY, CDR2 SVGAGI. The ends were cut back, 4 bases at V and 9 bases at J, with 12 bases in the middle. The CDR3 spans 13 residues. All the people who gave samples were healthy bone marrow donors. Donors showed nominal health when sampled, although they likely had unrecorded immune exposures. In the PCR, 60 Vbeta and 13 Jbeta primers were used. Assay: immunoSEQ multiplex PCR; the TCRdb copy retains only in-frame clones and omits some. Of roughly 150,000 clones in the sample, roughly 80% were seen once. Study outcomes and limitations: Most observed TCR sequences were rare, whereas some public TCRs were detected in many donors.

The chain employs TRBV6-5 and TRBJ2-2; maybe TRBD1 (6 bases). This clonotype was obtained from a woman between 40 and 55 years old in good health and CMV-seropositive. The specimen sequenced was PBMCs. The CDR3 sequence: CASSLTGLRELFF. The CDR3 region has the DNA TGTGCCAGCAGTTTAACAGGGCTACGGGAGCTGTTTTTT.